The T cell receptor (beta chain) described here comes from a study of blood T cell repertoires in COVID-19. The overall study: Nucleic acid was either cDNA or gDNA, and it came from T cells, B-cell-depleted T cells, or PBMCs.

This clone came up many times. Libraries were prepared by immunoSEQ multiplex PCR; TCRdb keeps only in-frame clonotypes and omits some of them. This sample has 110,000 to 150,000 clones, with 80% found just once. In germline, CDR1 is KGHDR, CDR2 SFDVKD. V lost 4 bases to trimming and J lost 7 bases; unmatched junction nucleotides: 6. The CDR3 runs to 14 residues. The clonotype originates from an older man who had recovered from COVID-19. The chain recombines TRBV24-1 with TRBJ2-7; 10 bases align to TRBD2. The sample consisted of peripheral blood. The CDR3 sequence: CATSERGTSEEQYF. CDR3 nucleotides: TGTGCCACCAGTGAGAGAGGGACTAGCGAAGAGCAGTACTTC.